The sequence of this T cell receptor beta chain was determined in a study of blood T cells in healthy people across ages. Study-wide results and limits: Diversity of TCR beta per million T cells declined in a roughly linear way with age.

Points on this clonotype: Its cognate antigen is unknown.

The second PCR ran 7 to 11 cycles with a sample-barcoded 5' primer and J-beta primers. TCRdb processed the 5' RACE reads anew with MiXCR; each CDR3 protein has one entry. The data contain hundreds of thousands of distinct CDR3 sequences, more than 20% of them singletons. Germline V CDR1 and CDR2: SQVTM, ANQGSEA. V shed 8 bases and J shed 2 bases, with 9 bases lying between them. This CDR3 has 11 residues. This same sample was also taken into another study, of T cells of mothers and their children. This second report adds: Mothers yielded over 8 million CDR3 reads, children some 2.9 million each. Related pairs of mothers and children showed slightly higher, non-significant overlap versus unrelated pairs.

This clonotype originated in a boy younger than 18 in good health. The chain links TRBV29-1 to TRBJ2-5; D is undetermined. Sequencing was done on a sample of blood. CDR3 region: CSPIFQETQYF. The DNA of the CDR3 is TGCAGCCCTATTTTTCAAGAGACCCAGTACTTC.